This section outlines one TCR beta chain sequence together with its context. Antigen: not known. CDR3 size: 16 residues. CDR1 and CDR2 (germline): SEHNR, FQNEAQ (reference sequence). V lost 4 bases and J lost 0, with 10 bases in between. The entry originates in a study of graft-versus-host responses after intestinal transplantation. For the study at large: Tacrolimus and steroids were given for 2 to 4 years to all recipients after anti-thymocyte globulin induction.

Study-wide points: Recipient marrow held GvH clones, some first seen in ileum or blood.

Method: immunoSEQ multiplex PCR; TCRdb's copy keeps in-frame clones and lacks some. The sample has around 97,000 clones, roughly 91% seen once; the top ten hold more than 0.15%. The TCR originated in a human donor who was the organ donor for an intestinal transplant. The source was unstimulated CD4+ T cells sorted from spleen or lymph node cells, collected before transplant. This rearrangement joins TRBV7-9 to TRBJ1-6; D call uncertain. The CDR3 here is CASSSASSSYNSPLHF. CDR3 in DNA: TGTGCCAGCAGCTCAGCCTCTAGCTCCTATAATTCACCCCTCCACTTT.